This TCR beta chain was obtained from a study of CD8 T cells in Susac syndrome. Random hexamers primed reverse transcription of about 0.5 to 1 ug RNA. The TCR beta CDR3 was amplified by immunoSEQ multiplex PCR across 54 Vbeta, 13 Jbeta. Each CDR3 protein is one row after TCRdb ran MiXCR on the immunoSEQ multiplex PCR reads. The sample contains tens of thousands of distinct CDR3 sequences, about 93% of which appear only once. Isolation of CD8+ and CD4+ T cells was performed negatively, whereas enrichment of TEMRA cells was done by FACS. The sample taken for sequencing was CD8+ T cells from PBMCs. The clonotype was recovered from a human donor in good health.

The DNA of the CDR3 is TGCGCCAGCAGCCCCAACCCGGGACAGATCTCTGGGGCCAACGTCCTGACTTTC. It specifies CASSPNPGQISGANVLTF. This chain connects TRBV4-1 to TRBJ2-6; 7 bases line up with TRBD1. V was pared by 4 bases and J by 0 bases, with 9 bases of the junction left unmatched. Per germline, CDR1 MGHRA and CDR2 YSYEKL. The CDR3 runs 18 residues.